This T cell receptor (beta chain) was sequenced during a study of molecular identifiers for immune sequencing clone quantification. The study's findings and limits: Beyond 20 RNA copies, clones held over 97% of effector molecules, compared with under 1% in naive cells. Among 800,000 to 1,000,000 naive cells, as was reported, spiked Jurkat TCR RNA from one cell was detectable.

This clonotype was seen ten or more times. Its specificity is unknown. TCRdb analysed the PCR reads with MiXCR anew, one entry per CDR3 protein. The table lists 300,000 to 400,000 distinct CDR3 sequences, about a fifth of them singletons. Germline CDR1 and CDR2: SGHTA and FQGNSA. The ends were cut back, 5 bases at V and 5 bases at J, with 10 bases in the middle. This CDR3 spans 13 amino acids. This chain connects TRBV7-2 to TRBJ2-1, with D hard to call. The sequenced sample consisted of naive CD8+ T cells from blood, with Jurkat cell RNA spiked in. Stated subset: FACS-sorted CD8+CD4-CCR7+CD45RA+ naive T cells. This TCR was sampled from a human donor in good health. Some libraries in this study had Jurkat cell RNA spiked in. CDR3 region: CASSATGHNEQFF. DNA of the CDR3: TGTGCCAGCAGCGCCACGGGCCACAATGAGCAGTTCTTC.